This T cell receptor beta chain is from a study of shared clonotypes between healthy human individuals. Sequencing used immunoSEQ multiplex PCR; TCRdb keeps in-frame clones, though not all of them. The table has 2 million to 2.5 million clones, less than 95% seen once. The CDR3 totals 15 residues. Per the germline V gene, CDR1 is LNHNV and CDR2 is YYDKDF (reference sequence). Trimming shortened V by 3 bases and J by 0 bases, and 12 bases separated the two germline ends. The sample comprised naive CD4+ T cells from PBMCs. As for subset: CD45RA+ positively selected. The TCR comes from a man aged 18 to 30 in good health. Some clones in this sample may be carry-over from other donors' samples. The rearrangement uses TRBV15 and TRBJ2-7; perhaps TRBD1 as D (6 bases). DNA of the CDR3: TGTGCCACCAGCAGGGCATGGGACACCTCCTACGAGCAGTACTTC. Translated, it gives CATSRAWDTSYEQYF.